This TCR beta chain was retrieved from a study of blood T cells in healthy people across ages. Study-wide points: Per-million-T-cell TCR beta diversity fell roughly linearly with age. Possibly, changes in expanded clonotypes were confounded because donor CMV status was unknown. Both naive CD4+ cell counts and diversity were greater in long-lived donors than in aged donors.

Trimming took 3 bases from V and 7 from J, leaving 11 bases between them. Germline V gene sequence: CDR1 SGHRS, CDR2 YFSETQ. CDR3 length: 13 amino acids. A word on this clonotype: Its antigen is currently unknown.

PCR was performed a second time for about 7 to 11 cycles using a sample-barcoded 5' primer and a J-beta primer mix. Any given sample supplied a minimum of 2.5 million CDR3-containing paired-end reads. TCRdb analysed the 5' RACE reads with MiXCR anew, one entry per CDR3 protein. The table has 1.2 million to 1.5 million distinct CDR3 sequences, 55% to 75% seen once. Source material: blood. The V call is TRBV5-1, the J call TRBJ2-1, with unresolved D. The TCR was taken from a man younger than 30 in good health. CDR3 sequence reads: CASSSILRNEQFF. As DNA, the CDR3 is TGCGCCAGCAGCTCCATTCTCAGGAATGAGCAGTTCTTC.